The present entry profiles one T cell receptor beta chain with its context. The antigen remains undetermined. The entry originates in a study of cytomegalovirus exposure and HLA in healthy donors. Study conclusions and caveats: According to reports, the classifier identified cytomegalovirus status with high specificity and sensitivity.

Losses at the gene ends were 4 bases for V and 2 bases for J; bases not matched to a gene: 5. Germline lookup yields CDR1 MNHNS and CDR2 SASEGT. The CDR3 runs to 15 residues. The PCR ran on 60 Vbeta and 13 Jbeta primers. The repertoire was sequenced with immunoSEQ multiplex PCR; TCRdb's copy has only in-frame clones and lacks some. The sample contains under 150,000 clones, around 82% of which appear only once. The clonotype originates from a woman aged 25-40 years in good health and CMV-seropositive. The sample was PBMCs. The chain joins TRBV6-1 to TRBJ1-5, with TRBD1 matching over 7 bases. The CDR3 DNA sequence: TGTGCCAGCAGTGGCGACAGGGTTGGCAATCAGCCCCAGCATTTT. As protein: CASSGDRVGNQPQHF.